Listed below are T cell receptor beta chains from one sample, sequenced in a study of CD8 T cells in ankylosing spondylitis. TCRdb ran MiXCR on the 5' RACE reads and lists one entry per CDR3 protein. The sample has about 540,000 distinct CDR3 sequences, roughly 12% seen once. Sequencing was performed on blood, either unsorted or a sorted T cell fraction (not recorded which). These receptors all come from a male donor with ankylosing spondylitis. CDR3s include the opening cysteine and the closing phenylalanine or tryptophan. D genes are given only for firm matches. Clone size is shown for a subset of rows, as once, few, many or a class of expanded clone.

abundance,v_gene,d_gene,j_gene,CDR3aa,CDR3nt
few,TRBV29-1,TRBD2,TRBJ2-1,CSVPPSGSNNEQFF,TGCAGCGTCCCCCCTAGCGGGAGCAACAATGAGCAGTTCTTC
few,TRBV11-3,-,TRBJ2-1,CASSLGHNSYNEQFF,TGTGCCAGCAGCTTGGGGCACAACTCCTACAATGAGCAGTTCTTC
-,TRBV4-2,-,TRBJ1-5,CASSQTRNQPQHF,TGTGCCAGCAGCCAAACCCGTAATCAGCCCCAGCATTTT
-,TRBV24-1,-,TRBJ2-3,CATSDLGQGPTDTQYF,TGTGCCACCAGTGATTTGGGGCAGGGACCCACAGATACGCAGTATTTT
-,TRBV7-8,TRBD1,TRBJ1-1,CASSVRTGFITEAFF,TGTGCCAGCAGCGTTAGGACAGGGTTTATAACTGAAGCTTTCTTT
-,TRBV3-1,-,TRBJ2-5,CASSQARAETQYF,TGTGCCAGCAGCCAAGCGCGGGCCGAGACCCAGTACTTC
-,TRBV24-1,-,TRBJ2-1,CATSAGGFARTYNEQFF,TGTGCCACCAGTGCCGGGGGCTTTGCCCGGACATACAATGAGCAGTTCTTC
few,TRBV9,-,TRBJ2-1,CASSVTPANEQFF,TGTGCCAGCAGCGTAACGCCGGCCAATGAGCAGTTCTTC
-,TRBV20-1,-,TRBJ2-3,CSARQVRSSPDTQYF,TGCAGTGCTAGACAAGTGCGGAGCTCTCCAGATACGCAGTATTTT
few,TRBV24-1,-,TRBJ1-2,CATSDARTNYGYTF,TGTGCCACCAGTGATGCCAGGACGAACTATGGCTACACCTTC
few,TRBV18,TRBD1,TRBJ2-4,CASSLRGTGENIQYF,TGTGCCAGCTCATTACGAGGGACAGGAGAAAACATTCAGTACTTC
few,TRBV5-1,TRBD2,TRBJ2-5,CASSGTSGRGGLEDQYF,TGCGCCAGCAGCGGGACTAGCGGGAGGGGAGGTCTTGAGGACCAGTACTTC
-,TRBV6-1,TRBD2,TRBJ2-1,CASSRTSGISYNEQFF,TGTGCCAGCAGCCGGACTAGCGGGATCTCCTACAATGAGCAGTTCTTC
few,TRBV20-1,-,TRBJ2-1,CSARGSAVYNEQFF,TGCAGTGCTAGAGGAAGCGCGGTTTACAATGAGCAGTTCTTC
many,TRBV12-3/TRBV12-4,TRBD1,TRBJ2-1,CASSTRQGLLNEQFF,TGTGCCAGCAGCACAAGACAGGGCTTGCTCAATGAGCAGTTCTTC
-,TRBV19,-,TRBJ2-1,CASSTISSYNEQFF,TGTGCCAGTAGTACTATCAGCTCCTACAATGAGCAGTTCTTC
-,TRBV18,-,TRBJ1-1,CASSPQEGVATEAFF,TGTGCCAGCTCACCCCAGGAGGGGGTGGCCACTGAAGCTTTCTTT
few,TRBV24-1,-,TRBJ1-1,CATSVIRQAKDTEAFF,TGTGCCACCAGTGTGATCCGGCAGGCTAAGGACACTGAAGCTTTCTTT
-,TRBV20-1,-,TRBJ2-7,CSARDRNPYEQYF,TGCAGTGCTAGAGATCGGAACCCTTACGAGCAGTACTTC
few,TRBV5-1,TRBD1,TRBJ1-1,CASSKMGQGTNTEAFF,TGCGCCAGCAGCAAGATGGGACAGGGGACTAACACTGAAGCTTTCTTT
few,TRBV28,-,TRBJ2-1,CASSLIDYRGGEQFF,TGTGCCAGCAGTTTAATAGACTATAGGGGCGGTGAGCAGTTCTTC
many,TRBV5-1,-,TRBJ2-7,CASSLVQGGYSYEQYF,TGCGCCAGCAGCTTGGTTCAGGGGGGATACTCCTACGAGCAGTACTTC
-,TRBV12-3/TRBV12-4,-,TRBJ2-3,CASSLGSPTQYF,TGTGCCAGCAGTTTAGGAAGCCCCACGCAGTATTTT
many,TRBV29-1,TRBD1,TRBJ1-1,CSVATGGDTEAFF,TGCAGCGTCGCGACAGGGGGCGATACTGAAGCTTTCTTT
many,TRBV5-1,-,TRBJ2-1,CASSLTRLYNEQFF,TGCGCCAGCAGCTTGACAAGGCTCTACAATGAGCAGTTCTTC
few,TRBV29-1,-,TRBJ2-3,CSVEKGNTDTQYF,TGCAGCGTTGAAAAGGGGAACACAGATACGCAGTATTTT
-,TRBV3-1,TRBD2,TRBJ2-7,CASSHSGAGGAYEQYF,TGTGCCAGCAGCCACTCCGGAGCGGGAGGGGCCTACGAGCAGTACTTC
many,TRBV12-3/TRBV12-4,-,TRBJ1-1,CASSGVNTEAFF,TGTGCCAGCAGTGGGGTGAACACTGAAGCTTTCTTT
few,TRBV6-6,TRBD2,TRBJ2-1,CASTRGTSNEQFF,TGTGCCAGCACCCGAGGGACTAGCAATGAGCAGTTCTTC
few,TRBV12-5,TRBD1,TRBJ1-1,CASGPPGQGFSTEAFF,TGTGCTAGTGGGCCCCCGGGACAGGGGTTTAGTACTGAAGCTTTCTTT
few,TRBV12-3/TRBV12-4,-,TRBJ1-1,CASSPGGGGARGSEAFF,TGTGCCAGCAGTCCCGGAGGGGGGGGCGCTCGCGGGTCGGAAGCTTTCTTT
many,TRBV5-1,-,TRBJ2-7,CASSTGQGNYEQYF,TGCGCCAGCAGCACGGGTCAAGGAAACTACGAGCAGTACTTC
few,TRBV5-1,TRBD2,TRBJ2-1,CASSLAGLQNNEQFF,TGCGCCAGCAGCTTGGCGGGACTACAAAACAATGAGCAGTTCTTC
-,TRBV6-5,-,TRBJ2-5,CASSYSTFGGETQYF,TGTGCCAGCAGTTACTCGACATTCGGAGGAGAGACCCAGTACTTC
-,TRBV24-1,TRBD1,TRBJ2-2,CATSVQGAGELFF,TGTGCCACCAGTGTCCAGGGGGCCGGGGAGCTGTTTTTT
few,TRBV6-1,TRBD1,TRBJ2-7,CASSADRAVGEQYF,TGTGCCAGCAGTGCGGACAGGGCCGTGGGGGAGCAGTACTTC